This T cell receptor beta chain came from a study of siplizumab effects on memory and regulatory T cells. General study points: Naive-or-memory phenotypes were unassignable for roughly 80-96% of proliferating CD4+ or CD8+ clones.

Comments on this clone: Its antigen is as yet unknown.

Method: immunoSEQ multiplex PCR; TCRdb's copy keeps in-frame clones and lacks some. The data hold 70,000 to 95,000 clones, with over 85% observed a single time. CDR1 and CDR2 from the germline V gene are MNHEY and SMNVEV (reference sequence). The length of the CDR3 is 13 residues. J gave up 3 bases and V 8 bases, and 7 bases lay outside the gene matches. Material for sequencing was CD8+ T cells sorted from blood. This TCR was recovered from a human donor in good health. The chain joins TRBV27 to TRBJ2-7; 7 positions match TRBD1. CDR3 in amino acids: CASRDRDHYEQYF. The CDR3 DNA follows: TGTGCCAGCCGGGACAGAGACCACTACGAGCAGTACTTC.